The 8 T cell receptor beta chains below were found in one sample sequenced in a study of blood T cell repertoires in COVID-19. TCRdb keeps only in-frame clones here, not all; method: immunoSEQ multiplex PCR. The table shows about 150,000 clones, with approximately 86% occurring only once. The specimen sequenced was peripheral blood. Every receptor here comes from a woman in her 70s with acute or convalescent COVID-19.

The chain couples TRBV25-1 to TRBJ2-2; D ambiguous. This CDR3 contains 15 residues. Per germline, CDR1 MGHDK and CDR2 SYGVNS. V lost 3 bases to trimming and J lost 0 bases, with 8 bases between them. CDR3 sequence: CASSDFGSNTGELFF. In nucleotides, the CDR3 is TGTGCCAGCAGTGATTTCGGGTCGAACACCGGGGAGCTGTTTTTT.

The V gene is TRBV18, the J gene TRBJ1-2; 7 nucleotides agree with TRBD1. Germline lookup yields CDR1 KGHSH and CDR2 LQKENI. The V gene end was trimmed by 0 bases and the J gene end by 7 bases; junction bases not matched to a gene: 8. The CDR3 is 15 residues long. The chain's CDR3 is CASSPPHRGGGGYTF. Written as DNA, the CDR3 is TGTGCCAGCTCACCACCCCACAGGGGAGGAGGTGGCTACACCTTC.

CDR3 nucleotides: TGTGCCAGTAGTATAGCGGTTTCGAACACCGGGGAGCTGTTTTTT. It translates to CASSIAVSNTGELFF. The chain has TRBV19 and TRBJ2-2; D ambiguous. V was pared by 1 base and J by 0 bases, with 6 bases between. From germline, CDR1 is LNHDA and CDR2 SQIVND (reference sequence). The CDR3 runs to 15 residues.

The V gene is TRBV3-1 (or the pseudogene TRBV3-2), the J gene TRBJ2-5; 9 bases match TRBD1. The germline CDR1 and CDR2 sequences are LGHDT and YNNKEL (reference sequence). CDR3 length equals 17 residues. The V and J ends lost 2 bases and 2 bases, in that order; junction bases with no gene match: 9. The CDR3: CASSQRAKTGGQETQYF. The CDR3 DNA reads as TGTGCCAGCAGCCAAAGGGCAAAGACAGGGGGTCAAGAGACCCAGTACTTC.

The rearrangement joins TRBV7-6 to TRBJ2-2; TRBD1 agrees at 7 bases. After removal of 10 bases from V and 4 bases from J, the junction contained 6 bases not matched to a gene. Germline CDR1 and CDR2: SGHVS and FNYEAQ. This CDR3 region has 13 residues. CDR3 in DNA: TGTGCCACCCAGGGGGAGACCACCGGGGAGCTGTTTTTT. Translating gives CATQGETTGELFF. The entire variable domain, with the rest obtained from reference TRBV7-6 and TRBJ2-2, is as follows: GAGVSQSPRYKVTKRGQDVALRCDPISGHVSLYWYRQALGQGPEFLTYFNYEAQQDKSGLPNDRFSAERPEGSISTLTIQRTEQRDSAMYRCATQGETTGELFFGEGSRLTVL.

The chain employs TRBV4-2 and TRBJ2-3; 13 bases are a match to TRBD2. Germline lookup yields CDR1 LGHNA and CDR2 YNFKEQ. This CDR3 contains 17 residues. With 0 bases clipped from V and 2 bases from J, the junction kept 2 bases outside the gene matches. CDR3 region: CASSQETSGGATDTQYF. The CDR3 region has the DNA TGTGCCAGCAGCCAAGAAACTAGCGGGGGGGCCACAGATACGCAGTATTTT.

This chain's CDR3 is CASSATGGSPLHF. The CDR3 nucleotides read TGTGCCAGCAGTGCGACCGGGGGTTCACCCCTCCACTTT. The V call is TRBV2, the J call TRBJ1-6, with a possible D match to TRBD1 (5 bases). CDR3 length: 13 amino acids. Germline CDR1 is SNHLY and CDR2 is FYNNEI. Trimming stripped 4 bases from V and 9 bases from J, with 10 bases between.

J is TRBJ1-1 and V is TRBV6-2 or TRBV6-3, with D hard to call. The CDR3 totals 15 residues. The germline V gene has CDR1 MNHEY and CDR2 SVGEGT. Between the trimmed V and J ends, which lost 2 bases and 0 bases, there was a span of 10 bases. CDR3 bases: TGTGCCAGCAGTTACGCCGCAGGAATGAACACTGAAGCTTTCTTT. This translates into CASSYAAGMNTEAFF.